This is a list of T cell receptor beta chains from one sample in a study of CD8 T cells in Susac syndrome. TCRdb ran MiXCR on the immunoSEQ multiplex PCR reads and lists one entry per CDR3 protein. In the table there are a few hundred thousand distinct CDR3 sequences, more than 85% of which are singletons. The sequenced sample was CD4+ T cells from PBMCs. Source of these receptors: a human donor with multiple sclerosis. The CDR3 runs from the conserved cysteine through the conserved F or W. A D gene is named only where the DNA matches it firmly. Some rows mark clone size as missing; the rest say once, few, many or name a class of expanded clone.

J: TRBJ1-3
D: NA
size: NA
V: TRBV30
CDR3: CAWSSDSDPSGNTIYF
DNA: TGTGCCTGGAGTTCGGACAGCGACCCCTCTGGAAACACCATATATTTT

J: TRBJ1-5
D: TRBD1
size: once
V: TRBV6-1
CDR3: CASSEVPGQDTNQPQHF
DNA: TGTGCCAGCAGTGAAGTGCCGGGACAGGATACAAATCAGCCCCAGCATTTT

J: TRBJ1-1
D: TRBD1
size: once
V: TRBV6-5
CDR3: CASSYPTGTEAFF
DNA: TGTGCCAGCAGTTACCCGACAGGGACTGAAGCTTTCTTT

J: TRBJ2-7
D: TRBD1
size: NA
V: TRBV29-1
CDR3: CSVEGRTGVGQYF
DNA: TGCAGCGTTGAGGGTCGGACAGGCGTCGGGCAGTACTTC

J: TRBJ1-4
D: NA
size: NA
V: TRBV30
CDR3: CAWSIGAGEKLFF
DNA: TGTGCCTGGAGTATCGGGGCAGGTGAAAAACTGTTTTTT

J: TRBJ1-2
D: TRBD1
size: NA
V: TRBV12-3/TRBV12-4
CDR3: CASNTGAEHGYTF
DNA: TGTGCCAGCAATACAGGGGCAGAGCATGGCTACACCTTC

J: TRBJ1-4
D: TRBD1
size: NA
V: TRBV4-2
CDR3: CASSQDLRTGGGKLFF
DNA: TGTGCCAGCAGCCAAGACCTCCGGACAGGGGGCGGAAAACTGTTTTTT

J: TRBJ2-3
D: NA
size: NA
V: TRBV14
CDR3: CASSHQVYTDTQYF
DNA: TGTGCCAGCAGCCATCAGGTTTACACAGATACGCAGTATTTT

J: TRBJ1-4
D: NA
size: once
V: TRBV6-5
CDR3: CASSRGNPNEKLFF
DNA: TGTGCCAGCAGCCGAGGGAATCCTAATGAAAAACTGTTTTTT

J: TRBJ2-2
D: TRBD2
size: NA
V: TRBV5-1
CDR3: CASTRTYQGLTGELFF
DNA: TGCGCCAGCACTCGAACTTACCAGGGACTAACCGGGGAGCTGTTTTTT

J: TRBJ2-2
D: TRBD2
size: NA
V: TRBV5-4
CDR3: CASSRTSGGGTGELFF
DNA: TGTGCCAGCAGCCGGACCAGCGGGGGGGGCACCGGGGAGCTGTTTTTT

J: TRBJ1-2
D: NA
size: NA
V: TRBV12-3/TRBV12-4
CDR3: CASKNFRASYGYTF
DNA: TGTGCCAGCAAAAATTTCAGGGCCTCCTATGGCTACACCTTC

J: TRBJ2-1
D: NA
size: NA
V: TRBV7-2
CDR3: CASSSRIGTYNEQFF
DNA: TGTGCCAGCAGCTCGAGAATCGGGACCTACAATGAGCAGTTCTTC

J: TRBJ1-1
D: TRBD1
size: NA
V: TRBV18
CDR3: CASSPGQEEAFF
DNA: TGTGCCAGCTCCCCTGGACAGGAAGAAGCTTTCTTT

J: TRBJ1-2
D: NA
size: NA
V: TRBV30
CDR3: CAWSVFRGGYTF
DNA: TGTGCCTGGAGTGTATTTAGGGGCGGCTACACCTTC

J: TRBJ1-2
D: NA
size: NA
V: TRBV25-1
CDR3: CASSWTELGGYTF
DNA: TGTGCCAGCAGTTGGACTGAGCTTGGGGGCTACACCTTC

J: TRBJ1-2
D: NA
size: NA
V: TRBV29-1
CDR3: CSVLGTPANYGYTF
DNA: TGCAGCGTCCTAGGGACCCCGGCTAACTATGGCTACACCTTC

J: TRBJ1-5
D: NA
size: NA
V: TRBV4-2
CDR3: CASSQYGDSGNQPQHF
DNA: TGTGCCAGCAGCCAATACGGGGATTCGGGCAATCAGCCCCAGCATTTT

J: TRBJ2-2
D: NA
size: NA
V: TRBV2
CDR3: CASSEKRIPGELFF
DNA: TGTGCCAGCAGTGAAAAAAGAATCCCCGGGGAGCTGTTTTTT

J: TRBJ1-1
D: NA
size: NA
V: TRBV5-1
CDR3: CASSLGRGRMNTEAFF
DNA: TGCGCCAGCAGCTTAGGCAGGGGAAGGATGAACACTGAAGCTTTCTTT

J: TRBJ1-1
D: NA
size: NA
V: TRBV20-1
CDR3: CSARGPTEAFF
DNA: TGCAGTGCTAGGGGTCCGACTGAAGCTTTCTTT

J: TRBJ2-2
D: TRBD2
size: once
V: TRBV7-8
CDR3: CASSPNSGLNTGELFF
DNA: TGTGCCAGCAGCCCAAATAGCGGGCTAAACACCGGGGAGCTGTTTTTT

J: TRBJ2-1
D: NA
size: NA
V: TRBV18
CDR3: CASSPPRTGSLGNEQFF
DNA: TGTGCCAGCTCACCTCCACGTACGGGGTCCCTCGGGAATGAGCAGTTCTTC

J: TRBJ1-5
D: TRBD1
size: NA
V: TRBV29-1
CDR3: CSARTGSGQPQHF
DNA: TGCAGCGCTCGGACAGGATCTGGGCAGCCCCAGCATTTT

J: TRBJ2-3
D: TRBD2
size: NA
V: TRBV20-1
CDR3: CSAQGLAGTDTQYF
DNA: TGCAGTGCCCAGGGACTAGCGGGCACAGATACGCAGTATTTT

J: TRBJ2-5
D: NA
size: NA
V: TRBV3-1
CDR3: CASSQIAWSQYF
DNA: TGTGCCAGCAGCCAAATAGCGTGGTCCCAGTACTTC

J: TRBJ2-1
D: NA
size: NA
V: TRBV29-1
CDR3: CSVEVGPGNEQFF
DNA: TGCAGCGTTGAAGTGGGGCCGGGCAATGAGCAGTTCTTC

J: TRBJ2-1
D: NA
size: NA
V: TRBV6-1
CDR3: CASSQGGFTYNEQFF
DNA: TGTGCCAGCAGTCAGGGTGGATTCACCTACAATGAGCAGTTCTTC

J: TRBJ2-6
D: NA
size: NA
V: TRBV20-1
CDR3: CSASWQGGSGANVLTF
DNA: TGCAGTGCTTCGTGGCAGGGAGGCTCTGGGGCCAACGTCCTGACTTTC

J: TRBJ1-3
D: NA
size: NA
V: TRBV29-1
CDR3: CSVGYSGGNTIYF
DNA: TGCAGCGTTGGTTATTCCGGGGGGAACACCATATATTTT

J: TRBJ1-5
D: NA
size: NA
V: TRBV15
CDR3: CATGFAGSAGHLNQPQHF
DNA: TGTGCCACCGGGTTCGCCGGTTCGGCTGGGCACCTCAATCAGCCCCAGCATTTT

J: TRBJ1-2
D: NA
size: once
V: TRBV20-1
CDR3: CSAPDRLGGYTF
DNA: TGCAGTGCTCCAGACAGGCTCGGTGGCTACACCTTC

J: TRBJ1-2
D: NA
size: once
V: TRBV29-1
CDR3: CSVVWGDGYTF
DNA: TGCAGCGTTGTTTGGGGGGATGGCTACACCTTC

J: TRBJ2-5
D: NA
size: NA
V: TRBV15
CDR3: CATSEGTTGRKTQYF
DNA: TGTGCCACCAGCGAGGGGACCACGGGAAGAAAGACCCAGTACTTC

J: TRBJ1-6
D: NA
size: NA
V: TRBV12-5
CDR3: CASGPGPTNSPLHF
DNA: TGTGCTAGTGGCCCTGGACCCACCAATTCACCCCTCCACTTT

J: TRBJ2-7
D: TRBD2
size: NA
V: TRBV5-1
CDR3: CASGTSTYEQYF
DNA: TGCGCCAGCGGGACTAGCACCTACGAGCAGTACTTC

J: TRBJ1-6
D: NA
size: NA
V: TRBV25-1
CDR3: CASSGPGADSPLHF
DNA: TGTGCCAGCAGTGGACCAGGGGCCGATTCACCCCTCCACTTT

J: TRBJ2-7
D: NA
size: once
V: TRBV2
CDR3: CASSEARVPPFF
DNA: TGTGCCAGCAGTGAAGCCAGGGTACCCCCTTTCTTC

J: TRBJ2-5
D: TRBD1
size: NA
V: TRBV29-1
CDR3: CSVEAARGQGYATQYF
DNA: TGCAGCGTTGAAGCCGCCCGGGGACAGGGGTACGCGACCCAGTACTTC

J: TRBJ1-1
D: NA
size: NA
V: TRBV29-1
CDR3: CSAQSQENTEAFF
DNA: TGCAGCGCCCAGTCCCAGGAAAACACTGAAGCTTTCTTT

J: TRBJ2-7
D: TRBD1
size: NA
V: TRBV29-1
CDR3: CSVGLGTGVEQYF
DNA: TGCAGCGTTGGCCTAGGGACAGGGGTCGAGCAGTACTTC

J: TRBJ1-1
D: NA
size: NA
V: TRBV7-9
CDR3: CASSLGTGANTEAFF
DNA: TGTGCCAGCAGCTTAGGTACGGGGGCGAACACTGAAGCTTTCTTT

J: TRBJ2-6
D: NA
size: NA
V: TRBV5-6
CDR3: CASSVGGARSGANVLTF
DNA: TGTGCCAGCAGCGTAGGGGGGGCCCGCTCTGGGGCCAACGTCCTGACTTTC

J: TRBJ1-1
D: NA
size: NA
V: TRBV12-3/TRBV12-4
CDR3: CASSQTALEAFF
DNA: TGTGCCAGCAGCCAGACAGCACTCGAAGCTTTCTTT

J: TRBJ1-4
D: TRBD1
size: NA
V: TRBV5-8
CDR3: CASSSGQGGNEKLFF
DNA: TGTGCCAGCAGCTCCGGACAGGGTGGTAATGAAAAACTGTTTTTT

J: TRBJ1-2
D: TRBD1
size: NA
V: TRBV29-1
CDR3: CSAGQGDGYTF
DNA: TGCAGCGCCGGACAGGGGGATGGCTACACCTTC

J: TRBJ1-1
D: NA
size: NA
V: TRBV20-1
CDR3: CSANLQGAEAFF
DNA: TGCAGTGCTAATTTACAGGGAGCTGAAGCTTTCTTT

J: TRBJ1-1
D: NA
size: NA
V: TRBV15
CDR3: CATSSTRGRGTEAFF
DNA: TGTGCCACCAGCAGCACCCGGGGACGGGGCACTGAAGCTTTCTTT